What follows is one T cell receptor (beta chain) and its context. Its antigen is unknown. Germline CDR1 and CDR2: MRHNA and SNTAGT. The J segment lost 6 bases and the V segment lost 4 bases, leaving 23 bases of the junction unmatched. The CDR3 totals 20 residues. Produced via immunoSEQ multiplex PCR; TCRdb's table is partial and in-frame only. In the table there are around 100,000 clones, around 87% of which are singletons. This record comes from a study of T cell responses to AZD1222 COVID-19 vaccine. Study-wide results and caveats: Receipt of two AZD1222 doses was followed by a rise in Spike-specific TCR breadth and depth. Repertoire sampling was restricted to post-peak T cell response timepoints.

The rearrangement uses TRBV6-4 and TRBJ2-1; 8 bases fit TRBD1. The sequence was collected from an adult in good health. The input for sequencing was peripheral blood, taken on day 0 of MenACWY control vaccination. The CDR3 DNA reads as TGTGCCAGCAGTGTTGCGTGGGGAAGAACAGGGGGAAAAACTAGCAATGAGCAGTTCTTC. Its protein is CASSVAWGRTGGKTSNEQFF.